The 6 T cell receptor beta chains in this list originate from one sample, sequenced in a study of T cells after posttransplantation cyclophosphamide. A marrow graft followed busulfan-fludarabine conditioning, with cyclophosphamide on days +3 and +4. Clones were read by immunoSEQ multiplex PCR, and TCRdb kept only the in-frame ones, dropping some. The sample carries about 11,000 clones, about 82% recorded once. The sample consisted of PBMCs, taken 1755 days after allogeneic stem cell transplant with posttransplant cyclophosphamide. The receptor set was obtained from a female patient between 50 and 60 years old who received an allogeneic stem cell transplant from a related donor, was CMV-positive, and had no GVHD. Some T cells may have come from the graft donor.

This clone was detected a few times. The chain employs TRBV5-5 and TRBJ1-2; D is unresolved. Trimming shortened V by 4 bases and J by 4 bases, and 17 bases separated the two germline ends. CDR3 length equals 15 residues. Germline CDR1 and CDR2: SGHKS and YYEKEE (reference sequence). The chain's CDR3 is CASSPINPDSYGYTF. In nucleotides, the CDR3 is TGTGCCAGCAGCCCAATTAACCCGGACTCCTATGGCTACACCTTC.

J is TRBJ1-4 and V is TRBV19; TRBD1 is a possible D gene (6 bases). There are 13 residues in the CDR3. The germline V gene encodes CDR1 LNHDA and CDR2 SQIVND (reference sequence). The V end was cut by 6 bases, the J end by 8 bases, with 13 bases between. CDR3 nucleotides: TGTGCCAGTAGCCCACAGACAGGAGAAAAACTGTTTTTT. Its protein is CASSPQTGEKLFF.

J is TRBJ2-3 and V is TRBV5-6, with D possibly TRBD2 on 5 matching bases. There are 16 residues in the CDR3. Per germline, CDR1 SGHDT and CDR2 YYEEEE. Trimming removed 5 bases at V and 5 bases at J, with 21 bases between. CDR3 protein: CASSPASTGRQDTQYF. The CDR3 bases are TGTGCCAGCAGTCCCGCTAGCACCGGGCGGCAAGATACGCAGTATTTT.

The chain employs TRBV5-8 and TRBJ2-2, with D perhaps matching TRBD1 (6 bases). The V end was cut by 3 bases, the J end by 4 bases, with 10 bases between. Germline CDR1 and CDR2: SGHTS and YDEGEE. The length of the CDR3 is 14 residues. CDR3 protein: CASSYRVPTGELFF. Written as DNA, the CDR3 is TGTGCCAGCAGCTACAGGGTACCCACCGGGGAGCTGTTTTTT.

The rearrangement joins TRBV7-2 to TRBJ2-7; possibly TRBD1 for D (5 bases). The CDR3 covers 12 residues. Trimming removed 6 bases at V and 4 bases at J, with 10 bases between. From germline, CDR1 is SGHTA and CDR2 FQGNSA. CDR3 in amino acids: CASSSQGYEQYF. CDR3 bases: TGTGCCAGCAGTTCCCAGGGTTACGAGCAGTACTTC.

V and J are TRBV7-3 and TRBJ2-1, with TRBD2 identical over 13 bases. V shed 2 bases, J shed 5 bases, and the junction held 3 bases outside the gene matches. The CDR3 totals 16 residues. Germline V gene sequence: CDR1 SGHTA, CDR2 FQGTGA. CDR3 DNA sequence: TGTGCCAGCAGCTTACCCGGACTAGCGGGAGACAATGAGCAGTTCTTC. It codes for CASSLPGLAGDNEQFF.